The present entry profiles one TCR beta chain with its context. Its antigen is not identified. CDR3 length: 17 amino acids. The J segment lost 5 bases and the V segment lost 0 bases, leaving 6 bases of the junction unmatched. Germline values: CDR1 MGHRA, CDR2 YSYEKL. This entry belongs to a study of Ad26.COV2.S vaccination and SARS-CoV-2 variants. Study as a whole: Ad26.COV2.S shots went into the muscle once or twice, 56 days apart. Study-wide results and limits: Spike-specific TCR breadth in vaccine recipients exceeded that seen in placebo recipients.

Treatment meaning: about 20 received Ad26.COV2.S at low or high dose, single or two shots; five or six received placebo; per-sample allocation not given. Samples were taken on day 63 after the first vaccine or placebo injection. The study used a vaccine consisting of an Ad26 vector that expressed Wuhan-strain SARS-CoV-2 spike. Some clones are missing from TCRdb's copy, which holds only in-frame ones; the method was immunoSEQ multiplex PCR. The sample consists of 300,000 to 350,000 clones, 90% of them appearing once. The chain couples TRBV4-1 to TRBJ1-5; 11 nucleotides align to TRBD1. The source was peripheral blood, collected in a trial of Ad26.COV2.S vaccine versus placebo. The receptor comes from a person between 18 and 60 years old who received the Ad26.COV2.S COVID-19 vaccine or a placebo. The CDR3: CASSQDGRTGGYQPQHF. The CDR3 nucleotides read TGCGCCAGCAGCCAAGATGGAAGGACAGGGGGCTATCAGCCCCAGCATTTT.